This TCR beta chain is from a study of T cell responses to AZD1222 COVID-19 vaccine. Germline V gene data show CDR1 as MNHEY and CDR2 as SVGAGI. V lost 0 bases to trimming and J lost 3 bases; unmatched junction nucleotides: 5. CDR3 length: 15 amino acids. The method was immunoSEQ multiplex PCR; TCRdb's version includes in-frame clones alone and lacks a portion of them. The sample carries some 84,000 clones, roughly 87% recorded once. Sequenced here: peripheral blood, sampled 28 days after the second AZD1222 dose. V usage is TRBV6-5 and J usage is TRBJ2-7, with 7 bases aligning to TRBD2. The sequence was obtained from an adult who received the AZD1222 COVID-19 vaccine. CDR3 sequence (DNA): TGTGCCAGCAGTTACTCGGTAGGGGAGGGCTACGAGCAGTACTTC. Its protein is CASSYSVGEGYEQYF.